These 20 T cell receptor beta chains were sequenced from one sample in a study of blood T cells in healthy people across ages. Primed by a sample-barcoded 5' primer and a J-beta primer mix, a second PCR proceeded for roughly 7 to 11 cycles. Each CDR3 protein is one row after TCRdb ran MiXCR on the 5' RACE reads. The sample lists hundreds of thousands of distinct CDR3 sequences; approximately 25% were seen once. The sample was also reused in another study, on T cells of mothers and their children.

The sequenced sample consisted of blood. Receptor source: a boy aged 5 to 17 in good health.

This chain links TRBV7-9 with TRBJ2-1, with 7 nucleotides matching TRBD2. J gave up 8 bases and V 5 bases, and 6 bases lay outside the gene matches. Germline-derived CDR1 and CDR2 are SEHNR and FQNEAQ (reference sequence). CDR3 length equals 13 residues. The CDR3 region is CASSTGLNHEQFF. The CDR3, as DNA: TGTGCCAGCAGCACGGGACTAAATCATGAGCAGTTCTTC.

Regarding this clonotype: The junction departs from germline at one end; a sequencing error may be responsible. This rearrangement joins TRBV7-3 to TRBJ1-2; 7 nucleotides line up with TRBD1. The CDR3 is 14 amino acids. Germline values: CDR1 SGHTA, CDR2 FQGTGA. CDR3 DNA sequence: TGTGTCAGCAGCTTAAGTTTCAGGGGGAGCGGCTACACCTTC. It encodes CVSSLSFRGSGYTF.

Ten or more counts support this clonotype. The CDR3 is CASSPTQNTEAFF. The CDR3 nucleotides read TGTGCCAGTAGTCCAACACAGAACACTGAAGCTTTCTTT. The genes are TRBV19 and TRBJ1-1; no firm D call. V was pared by 5 bases and J by 1 base, with 8 bases between. Germline values: CDR1 LNHDA, CDR2 SQIVND (reference sequence). The CDR3 is 13 amino acids.

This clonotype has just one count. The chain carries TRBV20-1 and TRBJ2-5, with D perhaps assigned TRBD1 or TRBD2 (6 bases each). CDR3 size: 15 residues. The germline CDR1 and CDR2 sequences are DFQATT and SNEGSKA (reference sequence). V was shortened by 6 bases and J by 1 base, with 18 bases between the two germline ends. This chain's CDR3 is CSALTGAKGQETQYF. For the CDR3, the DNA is TGCAGTGCCCTCACGGGGGCAAAGGGCCAAGAGACCCAGTACTTC.

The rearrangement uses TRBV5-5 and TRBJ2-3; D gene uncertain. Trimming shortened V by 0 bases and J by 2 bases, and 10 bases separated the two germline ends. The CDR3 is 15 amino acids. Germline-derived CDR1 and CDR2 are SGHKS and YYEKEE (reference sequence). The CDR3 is CASSLDGVTTDTQYF. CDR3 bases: TGTGCCAGCAGCTTGGATGGGGTCACCACAGATACGCAGTATTTT.

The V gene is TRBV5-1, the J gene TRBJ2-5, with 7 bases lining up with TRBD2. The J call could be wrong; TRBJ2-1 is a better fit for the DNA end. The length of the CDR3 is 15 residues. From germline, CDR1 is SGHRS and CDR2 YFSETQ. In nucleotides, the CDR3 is TGCGCCAGCAGCTTGGACAGCGGGGTCCACAATGAGCAGTTCTTC. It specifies CASSLDSGVHNEQFF.

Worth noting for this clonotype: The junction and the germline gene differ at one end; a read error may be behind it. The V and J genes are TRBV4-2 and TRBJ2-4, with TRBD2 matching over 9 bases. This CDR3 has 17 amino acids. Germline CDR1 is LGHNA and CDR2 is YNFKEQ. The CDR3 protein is CANSQEEFAGGPNIQYF. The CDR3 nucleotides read TGTGCCAACAGCCAAGAGGAGTTCGCGGGGGGGCCGAACATTCAGTACTTC.

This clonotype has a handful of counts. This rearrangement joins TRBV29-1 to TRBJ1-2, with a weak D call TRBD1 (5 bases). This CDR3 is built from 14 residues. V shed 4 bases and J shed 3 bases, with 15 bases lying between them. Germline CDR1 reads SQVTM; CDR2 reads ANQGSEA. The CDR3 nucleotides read TGCAGCGTTGGAAGTGAGGGGTCGGACTATGGCTACACCTTC. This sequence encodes CSVGSEGSDYGYTF.

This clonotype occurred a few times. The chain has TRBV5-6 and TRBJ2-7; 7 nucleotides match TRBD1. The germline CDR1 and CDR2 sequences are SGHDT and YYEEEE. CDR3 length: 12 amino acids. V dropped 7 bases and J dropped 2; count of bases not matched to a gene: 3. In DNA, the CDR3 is TGTGCCAGCGGTAGGGGGCCCTACGAGCAGTACTTC. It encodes CASGRGPYEQYF.

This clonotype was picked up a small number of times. CDR3 in DNA: TGCAGCGTTGAAGATGTGGTTGGGGGAGGGCCAGAGACCCAGTACTTC. Encoded protein: CSVEDVVGGGPETQYF. V gene TRBV29-1 combines with J gene TRBJ2-5, with 7 bases fitting TRBD2. The CDR3 contains 16 residues. Looked up from germline, CDR1 is SQVTM and CDR2 is ANQGSEA. V shed 0 bases, J shed 4 bases, and the junction held 11 bases outside the gene matches.

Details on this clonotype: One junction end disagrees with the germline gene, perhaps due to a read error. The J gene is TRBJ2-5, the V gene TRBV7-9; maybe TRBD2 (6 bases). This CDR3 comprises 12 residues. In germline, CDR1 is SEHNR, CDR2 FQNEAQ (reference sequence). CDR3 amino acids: CASGGIKEPQYF. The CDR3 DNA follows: TGTGCCAGCGGCGGGATAAAAGAGCCCCAGTACTTC.

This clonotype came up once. This CDR3 reads CASSPRHAGTYGYTF. The DNA for the CDR3 is TGTGCCAGCAGCCCCAGACACGCGGGGACCTATGGCTACACCTTC. The chain uses TRBV3-1 and TRBJ1-2, with TRBD1 as a possible D gene (5 bases). Germline V gene sequence: CDR1 LGHDT, CDR2 YNNKEL (reference sequence). The CDR3 is made up of 15 amino acids. V shed 4 bases and J shed 4 bases, with 16 bases lying between them.

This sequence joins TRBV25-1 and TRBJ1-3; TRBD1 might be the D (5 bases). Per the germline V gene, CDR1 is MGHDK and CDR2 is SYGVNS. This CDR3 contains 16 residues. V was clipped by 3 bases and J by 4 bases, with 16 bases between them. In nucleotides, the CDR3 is TGTGCCAGCAGTGATAATCGGGGGGTGAAAGGAAACACCATATATTTT. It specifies CASSDNRGVKGNTIYF.

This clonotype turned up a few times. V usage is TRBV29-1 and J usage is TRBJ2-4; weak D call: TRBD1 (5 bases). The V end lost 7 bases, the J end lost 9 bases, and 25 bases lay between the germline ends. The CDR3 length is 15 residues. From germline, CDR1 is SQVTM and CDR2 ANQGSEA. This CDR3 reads CSALVGPALQGIQYF. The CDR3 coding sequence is TGCAGCGCTTTGGTGGGGCCAGCCCTTCAGGGCATTCAGTACTTC.

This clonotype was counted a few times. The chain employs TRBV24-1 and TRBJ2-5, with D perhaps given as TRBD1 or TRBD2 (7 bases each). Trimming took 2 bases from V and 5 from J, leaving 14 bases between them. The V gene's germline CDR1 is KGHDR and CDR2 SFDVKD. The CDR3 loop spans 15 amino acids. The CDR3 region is CATSDSRQGGETQYF. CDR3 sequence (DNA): TGTGCCACCAGTGATTCCCGACAGGGAGGGGAGACCCAGTACTTC.

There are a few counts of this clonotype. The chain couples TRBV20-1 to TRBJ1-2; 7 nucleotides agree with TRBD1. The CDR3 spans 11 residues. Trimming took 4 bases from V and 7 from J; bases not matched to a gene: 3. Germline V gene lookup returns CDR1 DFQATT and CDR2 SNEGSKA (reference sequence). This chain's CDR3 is CSAITGVGYTF. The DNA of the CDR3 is TGCAGTGCTATAACAGGGGTTGGCTACACCTTC.

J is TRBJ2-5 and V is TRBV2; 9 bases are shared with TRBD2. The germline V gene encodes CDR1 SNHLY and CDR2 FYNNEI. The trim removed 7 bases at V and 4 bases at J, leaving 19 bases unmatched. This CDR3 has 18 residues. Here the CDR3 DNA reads TGTGCCAGCAAGTCGGGATTAGCGGGGGCGCCTGACCCAGAGACCCAGTACTTC. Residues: CASKSGLAGAPDPETQYF.

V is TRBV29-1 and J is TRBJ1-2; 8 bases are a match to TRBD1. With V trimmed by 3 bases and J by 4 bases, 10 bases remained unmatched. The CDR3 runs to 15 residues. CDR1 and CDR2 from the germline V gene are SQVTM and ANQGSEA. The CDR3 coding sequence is TGCAGCGTTGAGGGGACGGGACAGGACTTCTATGGCTACACCTTC. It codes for CSVEGTGQDFYGYTF.

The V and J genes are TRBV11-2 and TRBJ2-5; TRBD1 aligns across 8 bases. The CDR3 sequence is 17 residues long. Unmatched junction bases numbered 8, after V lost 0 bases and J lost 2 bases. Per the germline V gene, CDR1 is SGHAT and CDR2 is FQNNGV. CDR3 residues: CASSLEDREGWQETQYF. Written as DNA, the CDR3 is TGTGCCAGCAGCTTAGAGGACAGGGAAGGTTGGCAAGAGACCCAGTACTTC.

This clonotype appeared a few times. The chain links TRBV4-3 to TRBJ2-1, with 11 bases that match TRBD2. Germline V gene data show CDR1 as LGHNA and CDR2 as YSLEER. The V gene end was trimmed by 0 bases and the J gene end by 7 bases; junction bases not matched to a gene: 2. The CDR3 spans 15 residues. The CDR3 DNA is TGCGCCAGCAGCCAAGAGGGACTAGCGGATAATGAGCAGTTCTTC. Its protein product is CASSQEGLADNEQFF.